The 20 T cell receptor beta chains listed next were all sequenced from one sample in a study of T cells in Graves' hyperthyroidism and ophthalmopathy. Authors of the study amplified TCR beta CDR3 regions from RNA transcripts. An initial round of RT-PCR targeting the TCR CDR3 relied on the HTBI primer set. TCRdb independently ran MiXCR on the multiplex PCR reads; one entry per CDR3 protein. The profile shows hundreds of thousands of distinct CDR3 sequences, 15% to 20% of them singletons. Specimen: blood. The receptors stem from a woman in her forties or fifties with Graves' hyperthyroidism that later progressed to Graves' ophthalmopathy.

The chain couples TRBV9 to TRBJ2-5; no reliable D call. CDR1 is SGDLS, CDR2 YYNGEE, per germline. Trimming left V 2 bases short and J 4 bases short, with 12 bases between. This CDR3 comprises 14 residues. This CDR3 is CASSVGGSPETQYF. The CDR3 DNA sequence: TGTGCCAGCAGCGTTGGTGGCTCCCCAGAGACCCAGTACTTC.

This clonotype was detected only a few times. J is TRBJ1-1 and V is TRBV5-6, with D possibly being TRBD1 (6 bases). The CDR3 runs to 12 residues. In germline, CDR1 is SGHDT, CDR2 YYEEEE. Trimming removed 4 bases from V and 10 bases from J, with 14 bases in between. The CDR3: CASSLGQSVAFF. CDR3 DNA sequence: TGTGCCAGCAGCCTCGGACAGTCAGTAGCTTTCTTT.

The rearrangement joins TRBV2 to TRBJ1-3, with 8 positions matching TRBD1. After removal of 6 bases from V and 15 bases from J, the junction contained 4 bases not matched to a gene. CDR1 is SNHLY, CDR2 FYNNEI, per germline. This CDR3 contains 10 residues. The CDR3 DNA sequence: TGTGCCAGCAGAGGACAGGGTGAATATTTT. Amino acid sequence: CASRGQGEYF.

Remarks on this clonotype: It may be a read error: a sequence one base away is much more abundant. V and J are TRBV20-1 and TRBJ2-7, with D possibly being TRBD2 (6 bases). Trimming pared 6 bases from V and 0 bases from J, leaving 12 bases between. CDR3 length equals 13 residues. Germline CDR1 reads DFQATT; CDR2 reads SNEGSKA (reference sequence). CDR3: CSALGRDSYEQYF. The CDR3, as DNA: TGCAGTGCCCTTGGGCGGGACTCCTACGAGCAGTACTTC.

CDR3 sequence: CASSHSKLGPQPQHF. The CDR3, as DNA: TGTGCCAGCAGTCATTCTAAGCTAGGGCCTCAGCCCCAGCATTTT. The V and J genes are TRBV27 and TRBJ1-5; D gene unclear. The CDR3 extends over 15 amino acids. The germline gives CDR1 MNHEY, CDR2 SMNVEV (reference sequence). Trimming took off 5 bases at V and 6 bases at J, with 17 bases between the two ends.

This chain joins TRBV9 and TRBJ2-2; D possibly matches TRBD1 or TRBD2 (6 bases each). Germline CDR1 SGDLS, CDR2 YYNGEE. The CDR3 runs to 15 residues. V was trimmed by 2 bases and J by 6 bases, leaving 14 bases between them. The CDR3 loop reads CASSVGGRFAGELFF. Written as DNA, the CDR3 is TGTGCCAGCAGCGTTGGGGGGCGGTTCGCCGGGGAGCTGTTTTTT.

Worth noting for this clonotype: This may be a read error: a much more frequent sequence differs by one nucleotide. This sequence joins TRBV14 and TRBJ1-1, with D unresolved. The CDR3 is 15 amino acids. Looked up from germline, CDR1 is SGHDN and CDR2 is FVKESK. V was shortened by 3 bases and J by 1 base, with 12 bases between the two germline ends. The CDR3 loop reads CASSHNIGRNTEAFF. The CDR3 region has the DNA TGTGCCAGCAGCCACAATATAGGGAGGAACACTGAAGCTTTCTTT.

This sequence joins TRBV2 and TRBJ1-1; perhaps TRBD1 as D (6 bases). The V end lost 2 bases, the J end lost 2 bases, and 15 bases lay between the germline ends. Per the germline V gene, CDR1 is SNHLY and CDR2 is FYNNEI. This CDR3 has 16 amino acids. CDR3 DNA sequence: TGTGCCAGCAGTGAATCGCGGGGGGCACATAACACTGAAGCTTTCTTT. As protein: CASSESRGAHNTEAFF.

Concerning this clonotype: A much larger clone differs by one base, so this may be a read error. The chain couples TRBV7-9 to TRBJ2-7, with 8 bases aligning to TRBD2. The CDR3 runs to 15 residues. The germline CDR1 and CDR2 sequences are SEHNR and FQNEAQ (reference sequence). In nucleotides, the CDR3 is TGTGCCAGCAGCTCTAGACTAGCGTCGTCCTGCGAGCAGTACTTC. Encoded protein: CASSSRLASSCEQYF.

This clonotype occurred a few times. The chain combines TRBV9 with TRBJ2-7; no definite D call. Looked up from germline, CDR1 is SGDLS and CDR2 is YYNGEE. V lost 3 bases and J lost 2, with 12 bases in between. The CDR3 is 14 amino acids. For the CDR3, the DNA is TGTGCCAGCAGCGGCTCCGGGCCGACCTACGAGCAGTACTTC. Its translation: CASSGSGPTYEQYF.

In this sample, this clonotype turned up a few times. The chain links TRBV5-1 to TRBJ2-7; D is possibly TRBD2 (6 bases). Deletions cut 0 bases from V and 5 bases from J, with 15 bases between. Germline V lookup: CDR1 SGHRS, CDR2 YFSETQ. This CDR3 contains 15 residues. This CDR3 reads CASSLVLGGGDEQYF. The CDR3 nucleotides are TGCGCCAGCAGCTTGGTCCTCGGGGGTGGTGACGAGCAGTACTTC. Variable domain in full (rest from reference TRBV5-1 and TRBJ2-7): KAGVTQTPRYLIKTRGQQVTLSCSPISGHRSVSWYQQTPGQGLQFLFEYFSETQRNKGNFPGRFSGRQFSNSRSEMNVSTLELGDSALYLCASSLVLGGGDEQYFGPGTRLTVT.

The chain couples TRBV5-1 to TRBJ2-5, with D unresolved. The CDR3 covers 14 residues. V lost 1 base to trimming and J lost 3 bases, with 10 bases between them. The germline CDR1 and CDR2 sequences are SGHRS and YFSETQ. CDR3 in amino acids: CASSLLPQKETQYF. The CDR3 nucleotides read TGCGCCAGCAGCTTGCTCCCTCAAAAAGAGACCCAGTACTTC.

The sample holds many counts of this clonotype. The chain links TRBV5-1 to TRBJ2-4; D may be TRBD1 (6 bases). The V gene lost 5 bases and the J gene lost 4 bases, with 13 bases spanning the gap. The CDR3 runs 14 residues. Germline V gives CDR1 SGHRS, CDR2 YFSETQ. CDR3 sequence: CASRGTTSKNIQYF. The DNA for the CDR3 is TGCGCCAGCAGAGGGACAACAAGTAAAAACATTCAGTACTTC.

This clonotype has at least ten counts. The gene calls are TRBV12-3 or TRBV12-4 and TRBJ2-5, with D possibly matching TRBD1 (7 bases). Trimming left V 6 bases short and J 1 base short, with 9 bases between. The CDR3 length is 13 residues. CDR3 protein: CASSRGAQETQYF. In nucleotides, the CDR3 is TGTGCCAGCAGCAGGGGGGCCCAAGAGACCCAGTACTTC.

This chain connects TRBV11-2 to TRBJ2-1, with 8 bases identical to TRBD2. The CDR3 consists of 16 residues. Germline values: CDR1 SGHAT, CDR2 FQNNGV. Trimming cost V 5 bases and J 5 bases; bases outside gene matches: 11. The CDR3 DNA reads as TGTGCCAGCAGCCCGTCCGGGACTAGGTTGAACAATGAGCAGTTCTTC. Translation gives CASSPSGTRLNNEQFF.

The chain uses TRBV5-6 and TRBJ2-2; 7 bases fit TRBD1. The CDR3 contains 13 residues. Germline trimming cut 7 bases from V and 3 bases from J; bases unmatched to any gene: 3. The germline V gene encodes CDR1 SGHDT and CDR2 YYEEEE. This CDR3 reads CASVTGDTGELFF. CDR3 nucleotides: TGTGCCAGCGTAACAGGGGACACCGGGGAGCTGTTTTTT.

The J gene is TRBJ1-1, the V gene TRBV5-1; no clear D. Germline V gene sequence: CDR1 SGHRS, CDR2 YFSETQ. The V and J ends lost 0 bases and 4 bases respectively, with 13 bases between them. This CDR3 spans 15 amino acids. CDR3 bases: TGCGCCAGCAGCTTGGCGGGGAAGAGCCCCACTGAAGCTTTCTTT. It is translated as CASSLAGKSPTEAFF.

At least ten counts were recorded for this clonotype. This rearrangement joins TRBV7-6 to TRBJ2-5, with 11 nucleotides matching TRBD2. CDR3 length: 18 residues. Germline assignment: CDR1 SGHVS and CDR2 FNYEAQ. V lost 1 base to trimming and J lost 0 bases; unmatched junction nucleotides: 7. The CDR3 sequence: CASSLEPTSGGNQETQYF. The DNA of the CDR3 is TGTGCCAGCAGCTTAGAGCCTACTAGCGGGGGAAACCAAGAGACCCAGTACTTC.

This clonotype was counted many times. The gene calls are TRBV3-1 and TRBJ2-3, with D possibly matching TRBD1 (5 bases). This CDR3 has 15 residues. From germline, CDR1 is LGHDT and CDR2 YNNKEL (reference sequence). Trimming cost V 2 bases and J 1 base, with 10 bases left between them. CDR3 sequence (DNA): TGTGCCAGCAGCCAACAACCGACAGGCACAGATACGCAGTATTTT. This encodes CASSQQPTGTDTQYF.

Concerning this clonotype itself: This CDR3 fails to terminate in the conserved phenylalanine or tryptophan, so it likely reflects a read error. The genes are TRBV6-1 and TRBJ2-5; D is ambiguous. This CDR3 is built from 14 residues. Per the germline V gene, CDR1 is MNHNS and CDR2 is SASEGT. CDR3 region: CASSPLRSQESQYC. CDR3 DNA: TGTGCCAGCTCACCCCTCAGGAGCCAAGAGAGCCAGTACTGC.